This T cell receptor beta chain was profiled in a study of TIL therapy for anti-PD-1-resistant metastatic lung cancer. Study-level information: Most patients had lung adenocarcinoma.

Time point: pre-treatment sample, taken before nivolumab and TIL therapy. Tumor tissue came from excised metastases, mostly pleural nodules or supraclavicular lymph nodes. Sequencing used immunoSEQ v3. Clones were sequenced by immunoSEQ multiplex PCR, and TCRdb holds only the in-frame ones, with some missing. Of thousands of clones listed, about 74% are singletons. With respect to this clone: Its antigen is as yet unknown.

Study results and limitations: Treatment-naive, never-smoker and oncogene-addicted patients were overrepresented in this highly selected cohort. Compared with baseline intratumoral T cells, expanded TIL cultures were more clonal and less diverse (approximately 6% vs 31%).

In germline, CDR1 is MDHEN, CDR2 SYDVKM. The CDR3 has 13 residues. The V segment lost 7 bases and the J segment 4 bases; nucleotides outside the gene matches: 6. The chain uses TRBV28 and TRBJ1-1, with TRBD1 identical over 7 bases. This TCR derives from a person aged 25 to 85 with non-small cell lung cancer. The sample consisted of tumor tissue, taken at baseline. CDR3 coding DNA: TGTGCCAGCACCGCAGGGGGAAGCACTGAAGCTTTCTTT. Residues: CASTAGGSTEAFF.